The rows below give T cell receptor beta chains drawn from one sample of a study of regulatory T cells in long-lasting Graves disease. Each CDR3 protein is one row after TCRdb ran MiXCR on the multiplex PCR reads. The table has more than 300,000 distinct CDR3 sequences, 16% seen once. The same specimen was also included in a second study, on T cells in Graves' hyperthyroidism and ophthalmopathy.

This specimen consisted of peripheral blood mononuclear cells (PBMCs), obtained at new diagnosis, from a patient treated with antithyroid drugs. The receptors derive from a woman under 30 with Graves disease. The CDR3 runs from the conserved cysteine through the conserved F or W. The D gene is left open where the match is weak. Where a row states a size, it is once, few, many or the class of an expanded clone; other rows omit it.

d_call | clone_size | j_call | v_call | cdr3_nt | cdr3_aa
TRBD2 | many | TRBJ2-1 | TRBV7-2 | TGTGCCAGCAGCTTAGAGCGGGGGGTCTCCTACAATGAGCAGTTCTTC | CASSLERGVSYNEQFF
- | - | TRBJ1-5 | TRBV6-1 | TGTGCCAGCAGAAACGGGAACCAGCCCCAGCATTTT | CASRNGNQPQHF
TRBD1 | many | TRBJ2-7 | TRBV5-1 | TGCGCCAGCAGCTCTAGGACAGGTCCCTACGAGCAGTACTTC | CASSSRTGPYEQYF
TRBD1 | many | TRBJ2-7 | TRBV5-1 | TGCGCCAGCAAGTTGGGGCAGGGGGCCGACGAGCAGTACTTC | CASKLGQGADEQYF
- | - | TRBJ2-1 | TRBV4-1 | TGCGCCAGCAGCCAGGCCGGGACCGGCTACAATGAGCAGTTCTTC | CASSQAGTGYNEQFF
TRBD2 | - | TRBJ2-2 | TRBV20-1 | TGCAGTGCTCGACTAGCGGGCCTGAACACCGGGGAGCTGTTTTTT | CSARLAGLNTGELFF
- | - | TRBJ1-4 | TRBV6-1 | TGTGCCAGCAGTAGGGACATCTATGGACCTAATGAAAAACTGTTTTTT | CASSRDIYGPNEKLFF
TRBD1 | many | TRBJ2-1 | TRBV20-1 | TGCCCGGCAGGGGGAGACAATGAGCAGTTCTTC | CPAGGDNEQFF
- | many | TRBJ2-7 | TRBV11-2 | TGTGCCAGCAGTTCCGGGACGCCAGGCTACCACGAGCAGTACTTC | CASSSGTPGYHEQYF
- | many | TRBJ1-5 | TRBV5-1 | TGCGCCAGCAGCTTTGGGGGACGAAATCAGCCCCAGCATTTT | CASSFGGRNQPQHF
- | - | TRBJ2-5 | TRBV19 | TGTGCCAGTAGTACCACCGGCTCGGAGACCCAGTACTTC | CASSTTGSETQYF
- | - | TRBJ1-4 | TRBV29-1 | TGCAGCGTTGAAGATCTTAGGGGGAGTGGTGAAAAACTGTTTTTT | CSVEDLRGSGEKLFF
TRBD2 | once | TRBJ2-1 | TRBV5-1 | TGCGCCAGCCGGACTAGCGGGAGTCATGAGCAGTTCTTC | CASRTSGSHEQFF
- | - | TRBJ1-1 | TRBV11-1 | TGTGCCAGCAGCTCCCCGGGGCTTTGGAACACTGAAGCTTTCTTT | CASSSPGLWNTEAFF
- | - | TRBJ2-2 | TRBV29-1 | TGCAGCGTTGAAAGTTGGTCCGGGGAGCTGTTTTTT | CSVESWSGELFF
- | - | TRBJ2-3 | TRBV9 | TGTGCCAGCAGCGTGAATAGTGGGACAGATACGCAGTATTTT | CASSVNSGTDTQYF
TRBD2 | many | TRBJ2-3 | TRBV28 | TGTGCCAGCAGTTTCAGAGGACTAGCAAGCACAGATACGCAGTATTTT | CASSFRGLASTDTQYF
TRBD2 | few | TRBJ2-1 | TRBV20-1 | TGCAGTGCCCTCCGGACTAGTAGTTACAATGAGCAGTTCTTC | CSALRTSSYNEQFF
TRBD2 | many | TRBJ2-3 | TRBV2 | TGTGCCAGCAGTGAGCCTAGCGGGAGGGTAACAGATACGCAGTATTTT | CASSEPSGRVTDTQYF
- | many | TRBJ1-6 | TRBV3-1 | TGTGCCAGCAGCCCGAGTGTAGGGAATTCACCCCTCCACTTT | CASSPSVGNSPLHF
- | few | TRBJ1-5 | TRBV5-1 | TGCGCCAGCAGCTTGGGGCAGGGCAGCCAGCCCCAGCATTTT | CASSLGQGSQPQHF
TRBD1 | many | TRBJ1-5 | TRBV2 | TGTGCCAGCAGGGCCTCAGGGGGCTTCGGTCAGCCCCAGCATTTT | CASRASGGFGQPQHF
- | - | TRBJ2-3 | TRBV18 | TGTGCTAGCCCACCACTATTTACCCGGGAGAGCACAGATACGCAGTATTTT | CASPPLFTRESTDTQYF
- | few | TRBJ2-7 | TRBV29-1 | TGCAGCGTTGGGGGGGCTTTCACCTACGAGCAGTACTTC | CSVGGAFTYEQYF
TRBD2 | - | TRBJ2-7 | TRBV12-3/TRBV12-4 | TGTGCCAGCAGTGGGGGGGGAGAGGGTATCGACGAGCAGTACTTC | CASSGGGEGIDEQYF
TRBD2 | many | TRBJ2-1 | TRBV3-1 | TGTGCCAGCAGCCAAACCCCTAGCGGGGGGGATCGGCAGTTCTTC | CASSQTPSGGDRQFF
TRBD1 | many | TRBJ2-7 | TRBV7-9 | TGTGCCAGCAGCTTTTCCGGGACAGGGGAGCAGTACTTC | CASSFSGTGEQYF
- | - | TRBJ2-5 | TRBV20-1 | TGCAGTGCTGGACATAGTTTTTCGACCCAGTACTTC | CSAGHSFSTQYF
TRBD1 | many | TRBJ2-5 | TRBV28 | TGTGCCAGCAGTCTAATACAGGGGGGATGGGTAGAGACCCAGTACTTC | CASSLIQGGWVETQYF
TRBD1 | many | TRBJ2-1 | TRBV28 | TGTGCCAGCACCATAACAGGGGGTTTAGGCAATGAGCAGTTCTTC | CASTITGGLGNEQFF
- | few | TRBJ2-1 | TRBV9 | TGTGCCAGCAGGCCTCTTAGGGGCAATGAGCAGTTCTTC | CASRPLRGNEQFF
TRBD1 | - | TRBJ1-3 | TRBV6-2/TRBV6-3 | TGTGCCAGCAGAGGCGAACAGGGGAGTCTGTCTGGAAACACCATATATTTT | CASRGEQGSLSGNTIYF
- | many | TRBJ2-3 | TRBV5-1 | TGCGCCAGCAGCCCCGGAGGAGGCTTTCCAGATACGCAGTATTTT | CASSPGGGFPDTQYF
TRBD2 | many | TRBJ2-1 | TRBV20-1 | TGCAGTGCTAGAGCTAGCGGGAGGGATTACAATGAGCAGTTCTTC | CSARASGRDYNEQFF
TRBD1 | few | TRBJ1-2 | TRBV29-1 | TGCAGCGTTGAGGACCGGGACAGGGAAAAGGGCTACACCTTC | CSVEDRDREKGYTF
TRBD2 | many | TRBJ2-6 | TRBV2 | TGTGCCAGCCTCCTCACTAGCGGGAGTACCGGGGCCAACGTCCTGACTTTC | CASLLTSGSTGANVLTF
TRBD2 | many | TRBJ2-7 | TRBV2 | TGTGCCAGCTCGGGCCTGGGGACTAGCCTCTCCTACGAGCAGTACTTC | CASSGLGTSLSYEQYF
- | many | TRBJ1-6 | TRBV3-1 | TGTGCCAGCGCCAGCGGGGGGCATAGTAATTCACCCCTCCACTTT | CASASGGHSNSPLHF
- | few | TRBJ2-1 | TRBV6-1 | TGTGCCAGCAGTCCCCGGAATAGCGGACGCAGGGATGAGCAGTTCTTC | CASSPRNSGRRDEQFF
- | many | TRBJ1-2 | TRBV6-1 | TGTGCCAGCAGTGAGAGGACAGCGGGAGGCTACACCTTC | CASSERTAGGYTF
- | - | TRBJ2-1 | TRBV12-3/TRBV12-4 | TGTGCCAGCAGGTCTAAATACAATGAGCAGTTCTTC | CASRSKYNEQFF
TRBD1 | - | TRBJ2-1 | TRBV29-1 | TGCAGCGTTTCTAACAGGGGGCGCCCCGTGAATGAGCAGTTCTTC | CSVSNRGRPVNEQFF
- | many | TRBJ1-1 | TRBV12-3/TRBV12-4 | TGTGCCAGCAGTTTTACAGACCAGAACACTGAAGCTTTCTTT | CASSFTDQNTEAFF
- | few | TRBJ1-2 | TRBV20-1 | TGCAGTGCTAGAGATCTAGACGGGATTGGCTACACCTTC | CSARDLDGIGYTF
- | many | TRBJ2-7 | TRBV5-1 | TGCGCCAGCAGCTTGGAGGCGGCCGGGGAGCAGTACTTC | CASSLEAAGEQYF
- | many | TRBJ2-1 | TRBV20-1 | TGCAGTGCTATCCCAGGGAGGGGGAGGAATGAGCAGTTCTTC | CSAIPGRGRNEQFF
- | many | TRBJ1-2 | TRBV2 | TGTGCCAGCAGGTTACGGGGCGGGTATGGCTACACCTTC | CASRLRGGYGYTF
- | - | TRBJ1-2 | TRBV6-1 | TGTGCCAGCAGTGATGGTTCCTATGGCTACACCTTC | CASSDGSYGYTF
TRBD2 | many | TRBJ2-1 | TRBV27 | TGTGCCAGCAGTTTCCGACTAGCGGGAGGCACGAATGAGCAGTTCTTC | CASSFRLAGGTNEQFF
- | many | TRBJ2-7 | TRBV9 | TGTGCCAGCAGCGTAGAAACAGGGTCGTCCTACGAGCAGTACTTC | CASSVETGSSYEQYF
- | - | TRBJ2-1 | TRBV10-3 | TGTGCCACCGGTCGTGCCTCGGGCAATGAGCAGTTCTTC | CATGRASGNEQFF
- | many | TRBJ2-4 | TRBV7-9 | TGTGCCAGCAGCTTATGGGCAGGGGGCGCGGGGGACATTCAGTACTTC | CASSLWAGGAGDIQYF
- | many | TRBJ2-2 | TRBV5-1 | TGCGCCAGCAGCTACCCGGGGACCGGGGAGCTGTTTTTT | CASSYPGTGELFF
- | many | TRBJ2-2 | TRBV5-1 | TGCGCCAGCAGCGGCCCCCGTCACACCGGGGAGCTGTTTTTT | CASSGPRHTGELFF
TRBD1 | few | TRBJ1-1 | TRBV13 | TGTGCCAGCAGCTTAGGGCCGCCGGCAGGGGGTGCCATGAACACTGAAGCTTTCTTT | CASSLGPPAGGAMNTEAFF